This T cell receptor (beta chain) appears in the sequencing data of a study of blood T cell repertoires in COVID-19. This clone was observed once. Ages ranged from about 18 to 89 years, with residence in approximately 23 US areas. Libraries were prepared by immunoSEQ multiplex PCR; TCRdb keeps only in-frame clonotypes and omits some of them. Among some 190,000 clones, about 77% were seen once, and the ten largest hold about 15%. Germline CDR1 and CDR2: GTSNPN and SVGIG (reference sequence). CDR3 length equals 15 residues. Trimming shortened V by 1 base and J by 1 base, and 11 bases separated the two germline ends.

The clonotype comes from a woman aged 50 to 60 with acute COVID-19. The V gene is TRBV30, the J gene TRBJ1-3; TRBD1 might be the D (5 bases). The sample consisted of PBMCs or T cells enriched from blood (not recorded which). CDR3 region: CAWSGGGGSGNTIYF. DNA for the CDR3: TGTGCCTGGAGTGGGGGGGGAGGGTCTGGAAACACCATATATTTT.